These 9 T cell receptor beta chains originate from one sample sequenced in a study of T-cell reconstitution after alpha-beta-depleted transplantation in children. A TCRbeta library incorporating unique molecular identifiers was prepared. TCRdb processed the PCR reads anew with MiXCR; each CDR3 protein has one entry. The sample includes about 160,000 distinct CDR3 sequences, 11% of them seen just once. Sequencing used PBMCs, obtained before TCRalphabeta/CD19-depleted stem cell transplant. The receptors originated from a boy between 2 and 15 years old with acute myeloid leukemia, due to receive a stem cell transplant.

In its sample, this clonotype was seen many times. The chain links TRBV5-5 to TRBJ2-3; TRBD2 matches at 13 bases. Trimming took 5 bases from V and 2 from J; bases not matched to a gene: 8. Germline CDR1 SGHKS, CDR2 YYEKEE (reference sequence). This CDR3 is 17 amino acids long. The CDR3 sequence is CASSYRGLAGLTDTQYF. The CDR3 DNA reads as TGTGCCAGCAGTTACCGGGGACTAGCGGGACTCACAGATACGCAGTATTTT.

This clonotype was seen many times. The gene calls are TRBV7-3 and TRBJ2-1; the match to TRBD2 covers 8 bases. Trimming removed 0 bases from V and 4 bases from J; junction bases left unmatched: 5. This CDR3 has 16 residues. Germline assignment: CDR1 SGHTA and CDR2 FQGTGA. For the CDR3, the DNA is TGTGCCAGCAGCTTAACCTTAGCGGGGAGATACAATGAGCAGTTCTTC. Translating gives CASSLTLAGRYNEQFF.

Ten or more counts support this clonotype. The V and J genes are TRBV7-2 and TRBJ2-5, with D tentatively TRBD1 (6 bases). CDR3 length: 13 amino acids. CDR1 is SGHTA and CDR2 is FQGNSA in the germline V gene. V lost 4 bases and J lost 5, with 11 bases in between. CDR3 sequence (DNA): TGTGCCAGCAGCTCCCGGACAGTGGAGACCCAGTACTTC. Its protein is CASSSRTVETQYF.

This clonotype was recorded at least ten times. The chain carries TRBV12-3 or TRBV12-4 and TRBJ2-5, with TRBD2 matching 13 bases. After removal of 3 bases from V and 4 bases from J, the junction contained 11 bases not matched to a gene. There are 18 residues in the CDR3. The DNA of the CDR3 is TGTGCCAGCAGTTTGACTAGCGGGGGGCTACCCCCCCGAGAGACCCAGTACTTC. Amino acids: CASSLTSGGLPPRETQYF.

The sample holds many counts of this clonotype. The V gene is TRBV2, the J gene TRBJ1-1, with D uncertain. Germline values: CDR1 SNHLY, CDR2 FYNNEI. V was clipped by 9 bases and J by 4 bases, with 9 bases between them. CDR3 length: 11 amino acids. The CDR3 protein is CARTAGTEAFF. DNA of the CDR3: TGTGCCAGGACTGCCGGCACTGAAGCTTTCTTT.

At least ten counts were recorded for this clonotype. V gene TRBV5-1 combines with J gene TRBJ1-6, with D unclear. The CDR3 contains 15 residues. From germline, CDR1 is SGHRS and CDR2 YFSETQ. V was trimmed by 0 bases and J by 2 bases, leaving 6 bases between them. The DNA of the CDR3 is TGCGCCAGCAGCTTGGAGGGAACCTATAATTCACCCCTCCACTTT. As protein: CASSLEGTYNSPLHF.

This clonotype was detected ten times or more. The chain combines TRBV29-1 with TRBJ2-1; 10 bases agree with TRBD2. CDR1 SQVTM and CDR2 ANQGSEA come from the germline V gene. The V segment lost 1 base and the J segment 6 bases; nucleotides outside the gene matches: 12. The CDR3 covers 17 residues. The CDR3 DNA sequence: TGCAGCGTTGAAGCTTTCTGGCGACTAGCGGGTTCCAATGAGCAGTTCTTC. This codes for CSVEAFWRLAGSNEQFF.

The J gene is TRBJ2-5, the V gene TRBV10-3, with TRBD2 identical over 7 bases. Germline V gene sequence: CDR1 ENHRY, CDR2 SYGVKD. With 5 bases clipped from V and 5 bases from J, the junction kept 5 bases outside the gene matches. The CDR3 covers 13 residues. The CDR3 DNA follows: TGTGCCATCAGTTGGGAGGGCGCGGAGACCCAGTACTTC. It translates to CAISWEGAETQYF.

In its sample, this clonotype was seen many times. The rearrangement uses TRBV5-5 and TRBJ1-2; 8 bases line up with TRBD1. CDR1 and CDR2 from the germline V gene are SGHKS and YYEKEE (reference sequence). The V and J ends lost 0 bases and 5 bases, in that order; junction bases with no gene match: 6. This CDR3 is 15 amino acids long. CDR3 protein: CASSLGRTGIYGYTF. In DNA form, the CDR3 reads TGTGCCAGCAGCTTGGGACGGACAGGGATTTATGGCTACACCTTC.